The 18 T cell receptor beta chains below all came from one sample that was sequenced in a study of blood T cell repertoires in COVID-19. Clones were sequenced by immunoSEQ multiplex PCR, and TCRdb holds only the in-frame ones, with some missing. The data hold roughly 280,000 clones, with 80% to 95% observed a single time. The material sequenced was PBMCs or T cells enriched from blood (not recorded which). The receptors here all came from a man aged 40-49 years who had been exposed to COVID-19.

The rearrangement joins TRBV4-3 to TRBJ2-3; D is ambiguous. Germline V lookup: CDR1 LGHNA, CDR2 YSLEER. The CDR3 loop spans 15 amino acids. The V end was cut by 4 bases, the J end by 0 bases, with 11 bases between. Written as DNA, the CDR3 is TGCGCCAGCAGCCCCAAGGCGGAAAGCACAGATACGCAGTATTTT. This gives the protein CASSPKAESTDTQYF.

This clone has only a few counts. This chain joins TRBV14 and TRBJ2-4; D might be TRBD1 (5 bases). Deletions cut 4 bases from V and 11 bases from J, with 15 bases between. The CDR3 is 13 residues long. Germline V gene data show CDR1 as SGHDN and CDR2 as FVKESK. DNA of the CDR3: TGTGCCAGCAGCCTTTTATCAACAGGACTTCAGTACTTC. Amino acid sequence: CASSLLSTGLQYF. The full variable domain, completed using reference TRBV14 and TRBJ2-4, is EAGVTQFPSHSVIEKGQTVTLRCDPISGHDNLYWYRRVMGKEIKFLLHFVKESKQDESGMPNNRFLAERTGGTYSTLKVQPAELEDSGVYFCASSLLSTGLQYFGAGTRLSVL.

Points on this clone: Relative to the germline gene, one junction end is altered; a read error may explain this. The chain joins TRBV25-1 to TRBJ2-3; 7 positions agree with TRBD1. CDR1 is MGHDK and CDR2 is SYGVNS in the germline V gene. This CDR3 has 15 amino acids. The CDR3 region is CANSRPGTGTDTQYF. The CDR3 nucleotides read TGTGCCAACAGTAGACCAGGGACAGGCACAGATACGCAGTATTTT.

V usage is TRBV14 and J usage is TRBJ2-5; 7 bases agree with TRBD2. CDR1 SGHDN and CDR2 FVKESK come from the germline V gene. The CDR3 totals 16 residues. V gave up 2 bases and J gave up 5 bases; unmatched junction bases: 11. The CDR3 reads CASSQIVGGPRETQYF. For the CDR3, the DNA is TGTGCCAGCAGCCAAATCGTGGGAGGGCCCCGGGAGACCCAGTACTTC.

The chain couples TRBV4-1 to TRBJ2-5; maybe TRBD2 (5 bases). The germline V gene has CDR1 MGHRA and CDR2 YSYEKL. Trimming removed 1 base at V and 2 bases at J, with 17 bases between. The CDR3 is 17 residues long. The CDR3 is CASSQGALRDRQETQYF. CDR3 coding DNA: TGCGCCAGCAGCCAAGGGGCTTTACGGGATCGACAAGAGACCCAGTACTTC.

Comment on this clone: Other DNA sequences in the same sample also yield this CDR3. The V and J genes are TRBV4-2 and TRBJ2-2, with TRBD1 matching over 7 bases. The CDR3 totals 15 residues. J was trimmed by 4 bases and V by 0 bases; bases with no gene match: 2. Germline V gives CDR1 LGHNA, CDR2 YNFKEQ. In DNA, the CDR3 is TGTGCCAGCAGCCAAGACGCAGGGGGCACCGGGGAGCTGTTTTTT. Encoded protein: CASSQDAGGTGELFF.

The gene calls are TRBV6-5 and TRBJ1-5; TRBD1 matches at 7 bases. V lost 6 bases and J lost 0; bases outside the gene matches: 5. This CDR3 is built from 15 residues. Looked up from germline, CDR1 is MNHEY and CDR2 is SVGAGI. CDR3 bases: TGTGCCAGCAGACCGACAGGGCTTAGCAATCAGCCCCAGCATTTT. It specifies CASRPTGLSNQPQHF.

The chain joins TRBV19 to TRBJ2-4, with 10 bases fitting TRBD1. The CDR3 covers 20 residues. With 4 bases clipped from V and 3 bases from J, the junction kept 18 bases outside the gene matches. The germline V gene encodes CDR1 LNHDA and CDR2 SQIVND (reference sequence). In DNA form, the CDR3 reads TGTGCCAGTAGTACCCGACAGGGGGCCGCAGTTCGGTCGGGCAAAAACATTCAGTACTTC. It encodes CASSTRQGAAVRSGKNIQYF.

V is TRBV19 and J is TRBJ2-7, with 9 bases that match TRBD1. The J segment lost 6 bases and the V segment lost 2 bases, leaving 11 bases of the junction unmatched. Germline assignment: CDR1 LNHDA and CDR2 SQIVND (reference sequence). The CDR3 totals 16 residues. DNA of the CDR3: TGTGCCAGTAGTATAATGAGGGGACAGGGATCTCTCGAGCAGTACTTC. Encoded protein: CASSIMRGQGSLEQYF.

The sample holds one count of this clone. Relative to the germline gene, one junction end is altered; a read error may explain this. V and J are TRBV28 and TRBJ2-7; weak D call: TRBD1 (5 bases). The CDR3 has 14 amino acids. Germline assignment: CDR1 MDHEN and CDR2 SYDVKM. CDR3 DNA: TGTGCCAGCAGTTTAAAACAGGCGCCGGCCGGTGGGCCATTC. Its translation: CASSLKQAPAGGPF.

This rearrangement joins TRBV19 to TRBJ2-7; a weak D match, TRBD2 (5 bases). V gave up 7 bases and J gave up 7 bases, with 20 bases separating them. Germline V gene sequence: CDR1 LNHDA, CDR2 SQIVND (reference sequence). CDR3 size: 14 residues. CDR3 nucleotides: TGTGCCAGTACCCCTGGGTGGGAGTTGGGGGAGCAGTACTTC. Translating it yields CASTPGWELGEQYF.

The CDR3 spells CAISESRQGDNEQFF. CDR3 bases: TGTGCCATCAGTGAGTCGAGGCAGGGGGACAATGAGCAGTTCTTC. This rearrangement joins TRBV10-3 to TRBJ2-1; 7 bases fit TRBD1. The CDR3 covers 15 residues. Losses at the gene ends were 0 bases for V and 5 bases for J; bases not matched to a gene: 4. CDR1 and CDR2 from the germline V gene are ENHRY and SYGVKD.

This clone was picked up a small number of times. This rearrangement joins TRBV4-1 to TRBJ2-5; TRBD1 is a possible D gene (6 bases). CDR3 length equals 16 residues. V shed 0 bases and J shed 5 bases, with 16 bases lying between them. Germline CDR1 is MGHRA and CDR2 is YSYEKL. The chain's CDR3 is CASSQEQGSGRETQYF. The CDR3 bases are TGCGCCAGCAGCCAAGAACAGGGTTCAGGAAGGGAGACCCAGTACTTC.

The chain couples TRBV18 to TRBJ2-7, with 10 positions matching TRBD2. The CDR3 runs to 15 residues. Per the germline V gene, CDR1 is KGHSH and CDR2 is LQKENI. V gave up 2 bases and J gave up 6 bases; unmatched junction bases: 7. The CDR3 is CASSPKAGGPSEQYF. CDR3 DNA: TGTGCCAGCTCACCAAAAGCGGGAGGGCCGAGCGAGCAGTACTTC.

The CDR3 loop reads CASSRGQGSNQPQHF. CDR3 DNA sequence: TGTGCCAGCAGCCGCGGACAGGGTAGCAATCAGCCCCAGCATTTT. The rearrangement links TRBV3-1 (or the pseudogene TRBV3-2) to TRBJ1-5; TRBD1 aligns across 8 bases. The length of the CDR3 is 15 residues. CDR1 and CDR2 from the germline V gene are LGHDT and YNNKEL (reference sequence). V dropped 4 bases and J dropped 0; count of bases not matched to a gene: 2.

This rearrangement joins TRBV4-3 to TRBJ2-7, with D possibly being TRBD1 (6 bases). This CDR3 is 14 amino acids long. The germline V and J ends were trimmed by 4 bases and 0 bases, with 10 bases remaining between them. Germline V gene data show CDR1 as LGHNA and CDR2 as YSLEER. CDR3 amino acids: CASSPQTGSYEQYF. CDR3 DNA sequence: TGCGCCAGCAGCCCTCAGACAGGCTCCTACGAGCAGTACTTC.

V gene TRBV29-1 combines with J gene TRBJ2-2; 7 bases are shared with TRBD1. In germline, CDR1 is SQVTM, CDR2 ANQGSEA. The junction had 5 bases not matched to a gene; V was cut back by 0 bases and J by 4 bases. This CDR3 spans 15 amino acids. For the CDR3, the DNA is TGCAGCGTTGAAGAACAGGGGTCGGGCACCGGGGAGCTGTTTTTT. This translates into CSVEEQGSGTGELFF.

The chain is built from TRBV4-1 and TRBJ1-1; D not certain. The germline V gene has CDR1 MGHRA and CDR2 YSYEKL. The CDR3 contains 12 residues. V was clipped by 4 bases and J by 6 bases, with 9 bases between them. CDR3 bases: TGCGCCAGCAGCCCGGGTCCACCTGAAGCTTTCTTT. This gives the protein CASSPGPPEAFF.